Below are 17 T cell receptor beta chains sequenced from a single sample in a study of blood T cells in healthy people across ages. Together with a sample-barcoded 5' primer, a J-beta primer mix was included in a second PCR lasting about 7 to 11 cycles. TCRdb re-derived calls from the 5' RACE reads in MiXCR, one entry per CDR3 protein. The sample has around 870,000 distinct CDR3 sequences; around 26% are singletons. Sequencing used blood. Receptors originate from a woman of 80 years or more in good health.

This clonotype was seen repeatedly, ten times or more. The J gene is TRBJ1-3, the V gene TRBV28, with D maybe TRBD1 (5 bases). The CDR3 is made up of 17 amino acids. The ends were cut back, 5 bases at V and 0 bases at J, with 17 bases in the middle. The germline CDR1 and CDR2 sequences are MDHEN and SYDVKM. The CDR3 bases are TGTGCCAGCAGTCTTGTCGGGGGGATCAGCTCTGGAAACACCATATATTTT. Translated, it gives CASSLVGGISSGNTIYF.

This clonotype has ten or more counts. The chain combines TRBV7-9 with TRBJ2-3; tentative D call: TRBD2 (6 bases). Germline assignment: CDR1 SEHNR and CDR2 FQNEAQ (reference sequence). The CDR3 length is 14 residues. The germline V and J ends were trimmed by 5 bases and 2 bases, with 11 bases remaining between them. The CDR3 DNA reads as TGTGCCAGCAGCGCCGGACTACCCACAGATACGCAGTATTTT. The encoded protein is CASSAGLPTDTQYF.

This clonotype was found a few times. CDR3 DNA sequence: TGTGCCAGCAGTGAAGAACGGGGTACAGAAGCTTTCTTT. Its protein is CASSEERGTEAFF. The gene calls are TRBV2 and TRBJ1-1; D ambiguous. The germline V gene has CDR1 SNHLY and CDR2 FYNNEI. Trimming left V 1 base short and J 8 bases short, with 11 bases between. The CDR3 is 13 amino acids.

This clonotype was detected a few times. In nucleotides, the CDR3 is TGTGCCAGCAGCCAAGGGACAGGTTACACCTTC. As protein: CASSQGTGYTF. The chain couples TRBV3-1 to TRBJ1-2; the match to TRBD1 covers 7 bases. The germline V gene encodes CDR1 LGHDT and CDR2 YNNKEL (reference sequence). The ends lost 1 base at V and 11 bases at J; junction bases unmatched: 1. The CDR3 loop spans 11 amino acids.

Ten or more counts support this clonotype. The chain recombines TRBV7-2 with TRBJ2-3; TRBD2 aligns across 8 bases. V shed 3 bases, J shed 1 base, and the junction held 9 bases outside the gene matches. The CDR3 sequence is 17 residues long. Germline lookup yields CDR1 SGHTA and CDR2 FQGNSA. The CDR3 DNA sequence: TGTGCCAGCAGCTTTCGGTCGGGGGGGTTAGGCACAGATACGCAGTATTTT. As protein: CASSFRSGGLGTDTQYF.

This clonotype came up a few times. The CDR3 reads CASSQGGGLARDTQYF. The CDR3 DNA reads as TGCGCCAGCAGCCAGGGGGGGGGACTAGCGAGGGATACGCAGTATTTT. This chain links TRBV4-3 with TRBJ2-3; TRBD2 agrees at 10 bases. The CDR3 is 16 residues long. The ends lost 3 bases at V and 6 bases at J; junction bases unmatched: 9. Germline-derived CDR1 and CDR2 are LGHNA and YSLEER.

V and J are TRBV6-1 and TRBJ1-2; D may be TRBD1 (5 bases). Germline V gene lookup returns CDR1 MNHNS and CDR2 SASEGT. The CDR3 covers 13 residues. V lost 6 bases and J lost 0, with 8 bases in between. The CDR3 bases are TGTGCCAGCAGGACAGAGACTAACTATGGCTACACCTTC. Protein sequence: CASRTETNYGYTF.

As concerns this clonotype: Compared with germline, one end of the junction differs, possibly owing to a read error. This chain connects TRBV20-1 to TRBJ1-6; TRBD1 is a possible D gene (5 bases). Germline CDR1 and CDR2: DFQATT and SNEGSKA (reference sequence). This CDR3 is built from 15 residues. CDR3 loop: CSARGPGLRGSPRHF. In DNA, the CDR3 is TGCAGTGCTAGAGGACCGGGACTTCGGGGGTCACCCCGCCACTTT.

This clonotype showed up just once. This chain uses TRBV24-1 with TRBJ2-2, with D perhaps TRBD1 or TRBD2 (6 bases each). The V and J ends lost 8 bases and 6 bases respectively, with 12 bases between them. Germline V CDR1 and CDR2: KGHDR, SFDVKD. The CDR3 totals 13 residues. Here the CDR3 reads CATNGRGPGELFF. As DNA, the CDR3 is TGTGCCACCAATGGCCGGGGGCCCGGGGAGCTGTTTTTT.

Ten or more counts support this clonotype. The rearrangement links TRBV4-3 to TRBJ2-3; 7 bases agree with TRBD2. Germline assignment: CDR1 LGHNA and CDR2 YSLEER. There are 15 residues in the CDR3. With 1 base clipped from V and 2 bases from J, the junction kept 3 bases outside the gene matches. The CDR3: CASSQGGGYTDTQYF. CDR3 DNA sequence: TGCGCCAGCAGCCAAGGGGGGGGTTACACAGATACGCAGTATTTT.

A note on this clonotype: One end of the junction fails to match germline, which may point to a read error. This chain connects TRBV5-1 to TRBJ2-7; 9 bases agree with TRBD1. The CDR3 covers 16 residues. CDR1 and CDR2 from the germline V gene are SGHRS and YFSETQ. The CDR3 DNA reads as TGCACCAGCAGCCCGGCACCAGGACAGGGGACCTACGAGCAGTACTTC. Protein product: CTSSPAPGQGTYEQYF.

As regards this clonotype: This sequence may be a read error, since a much larger clone differs from it by one base. The chain joins TRBV6-5 to TRBJ2-5, with TRBD1 matching 9 bases. With V trimmed by 2 bases and J by 11 bases, 12 bases remained unmatched. The germline V gene has CDR1 MNHEY and CDR2 SVGAGI. CDR3 length: 15 residues. For the CDR3, the DNA is TGTGCCAGCAGTTACGCACGACAGGGGGTTGATGAGCAGTACTTC. Its translation: CASSYARQGVDEQYF.

This clonotype has just a few counts. The chain employs TRBV9 and TRBJ1-3; no clear D gene. Germline V gene data show CDR1 as SGDLS and CDR2 as YYNGEE. The CDR3 has 13 amino acids. Trimming took off 0 bases at V and 2 bases at J, with 3 bases between the two ends. The CDR3 is CASSVGTGNTIYF. The CDR3 bases are TGTGCCAGCAGCGTAGGGACTGGAAACACCATATATTTT.

This chain uses TRBV20-1 with TRBJ2-1; maybe TRBD2 (6 bases). The DNA end is a closer match to TRBJ2-7, so the J assignment may be wrong. Germline V gives CDR1 DFQATT, CDR2 SNEGSKA (reference sequence). The CDR3 runs 14 residues. CDR3 amino acids: CSARVVGPRGEQYF. As DNA, the CDR3 is TGCAGTGCTAGAGTCGTGGGGCCGCGGGGCGAGCAGTACTTC.

The chain carries TRBV3-1 and TRBJ2-1, with TRBD2 matching 7 bases. Germline CDR1 is LGHDT and CDR2 is YNNKEL (reference sequence). Trimming took 2 bases from V and 7 from J; bases not matched to a gene: 8. This CDR3 has 15 residues. The CDR3 DNA reads TGTGCCAGCAGCCAAACGGGGGGAGGTCCAAATGAGCAGTTCTTC. This sequence encodes CASSQTGGGPNEQFF.

The chain couples TRBV30 to TRBJ2-5; D is possibly TRBD1 (6 bases). V shed 4 bases and J shed 13 bases, with 28 bases lying between them. The CDR3 covers 15 residues. The germline V gene has CDR1 GTSNPN and CDR2 SVGIG (reference sequence). CDR3 region: CAWTPSWQGIYERYF. The CDR3 bases are TGTGCCTGGACTCCGTCCTGGCAGGGGATTTACGAGCGGTACTTC.

This chain links TRBV3-1 with TRBJ2-2, with unresolved D. CDR1 LGHDT and CDR2 YNNKEL come from the germline V gene (reference sequence). The CDR3 has 13 amino acids. The V end lost 2 bases, the J end lost 13 bases, and 14 bases lay between the germline ends. CDR3 DNA sequence: TGTGCCAGCAGCCAACAAGGAGTCCTCTGGCTGTTTTTT. It yields the protein CASSQQGVLWLFF.